The entry below describes one TCR beta chain. The antigen remains unidentified. This record belongs to a study of cytomegalovirus exposure and HLA in healthy donors. Findings and caveats of the study: Roughly even sequencing depth across donors was the assumption behind the presence/absence analyses.

60 Vbeta and 13 Jbeta primers were used in PCR. TCRdb keeps only in-frame clones here, not all; method: immunoSEQ multiplex PCR. The table shows 79,000 or so clones, with approximately 79% occurring only once. The CDR3 has 13 residues. CDR1 is SGDLS, CDR2 YYNGEE, per germline. Trimming removed 4 bases from V and 10 bases from J, with 14 bases in between. The sequenced sample consisted of PBMCs. V is TRBV9 and J is TRBJ1-4; D perhaps matches TRBD1 (5 bases). The receptor was isolated from a woman aged 40 to 50 in good health and CMV-seropositive. In DNA, the CDR3 is TGTGCCAGCAGCACTACAGGCAAGGGAAAACTGTTTTTT. Its translation: CASSTTGKGKLFF.